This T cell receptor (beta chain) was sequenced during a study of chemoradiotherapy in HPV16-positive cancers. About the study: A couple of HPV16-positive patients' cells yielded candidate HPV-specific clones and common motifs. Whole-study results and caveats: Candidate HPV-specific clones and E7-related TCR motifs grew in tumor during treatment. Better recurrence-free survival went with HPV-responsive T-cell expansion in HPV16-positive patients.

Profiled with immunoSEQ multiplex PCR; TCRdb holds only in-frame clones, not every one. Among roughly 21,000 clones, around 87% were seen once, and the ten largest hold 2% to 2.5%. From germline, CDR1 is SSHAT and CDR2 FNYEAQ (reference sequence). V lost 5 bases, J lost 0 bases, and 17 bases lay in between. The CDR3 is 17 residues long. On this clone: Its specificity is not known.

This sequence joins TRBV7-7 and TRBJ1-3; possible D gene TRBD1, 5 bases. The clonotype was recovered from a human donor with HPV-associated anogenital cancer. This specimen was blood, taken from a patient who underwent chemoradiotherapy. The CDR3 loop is CASSPSPRGGSGNTIYF. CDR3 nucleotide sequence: TGTGCCAGCAGCCCGTCCCCTCGGGGGGGCTCTGGAAACACCATATATTTT.